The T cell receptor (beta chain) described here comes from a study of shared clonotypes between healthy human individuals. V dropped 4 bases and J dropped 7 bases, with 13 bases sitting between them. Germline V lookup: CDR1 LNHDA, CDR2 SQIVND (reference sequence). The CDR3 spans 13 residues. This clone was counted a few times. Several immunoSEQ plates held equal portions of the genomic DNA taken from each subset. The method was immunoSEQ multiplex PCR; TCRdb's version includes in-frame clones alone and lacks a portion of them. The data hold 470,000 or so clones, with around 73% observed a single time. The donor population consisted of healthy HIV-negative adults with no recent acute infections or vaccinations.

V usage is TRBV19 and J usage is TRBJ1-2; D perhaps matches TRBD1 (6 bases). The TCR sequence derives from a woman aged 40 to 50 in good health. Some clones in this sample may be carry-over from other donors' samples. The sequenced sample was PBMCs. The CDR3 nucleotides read TGTGCCAGTAGTAGTCGGGGGCCGGGTGGCTACACCTTC. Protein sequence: CASSSRGPGGYTF.